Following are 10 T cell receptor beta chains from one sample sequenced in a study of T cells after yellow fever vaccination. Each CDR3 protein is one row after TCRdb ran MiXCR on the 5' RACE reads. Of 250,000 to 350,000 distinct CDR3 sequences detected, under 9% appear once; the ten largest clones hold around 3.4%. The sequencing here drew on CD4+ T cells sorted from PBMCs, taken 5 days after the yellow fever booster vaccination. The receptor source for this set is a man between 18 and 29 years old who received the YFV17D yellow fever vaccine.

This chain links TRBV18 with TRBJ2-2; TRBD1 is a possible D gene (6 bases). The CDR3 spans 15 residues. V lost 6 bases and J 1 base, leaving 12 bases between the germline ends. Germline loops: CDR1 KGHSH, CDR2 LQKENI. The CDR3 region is CASSGQLKNTGELFF. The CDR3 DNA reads TGTGCCAGCTCCGGACAGCTCAAGAACACCGGGGAGCTGTTTTTT.

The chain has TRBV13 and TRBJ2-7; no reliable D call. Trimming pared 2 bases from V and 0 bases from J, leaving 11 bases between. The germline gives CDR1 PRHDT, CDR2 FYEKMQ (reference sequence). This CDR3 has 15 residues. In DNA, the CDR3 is TGTGCCAGCAGCTTATTCCAGGCTAGCTCCTACGAGCAGTACTTC. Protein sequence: CASSLFQASSYEQYF.

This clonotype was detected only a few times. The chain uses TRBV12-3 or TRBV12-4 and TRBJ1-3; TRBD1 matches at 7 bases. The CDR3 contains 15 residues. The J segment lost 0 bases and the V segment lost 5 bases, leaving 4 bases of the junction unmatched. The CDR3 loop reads CASSTGAFSGNTIYF. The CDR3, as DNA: TGTGCCAGCAGTACAGGGGCTTTCTCTGGAAACACCATATATTTT.

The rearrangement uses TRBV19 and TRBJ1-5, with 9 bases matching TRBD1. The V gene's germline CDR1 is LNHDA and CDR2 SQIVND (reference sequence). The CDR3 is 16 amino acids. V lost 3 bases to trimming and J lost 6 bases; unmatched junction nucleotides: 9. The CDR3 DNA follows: TGTGCCAGTAGTATCCCACAGGGGGCGAATGGTCAGCCCCAGCATTTT. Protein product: CASSIPQGANGQPQHF.

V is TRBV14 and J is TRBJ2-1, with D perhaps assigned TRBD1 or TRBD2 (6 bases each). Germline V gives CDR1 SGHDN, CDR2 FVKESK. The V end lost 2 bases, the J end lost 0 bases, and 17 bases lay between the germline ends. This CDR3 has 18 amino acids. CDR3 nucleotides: TGTGCCAGCAGCCAACGGTCTAAGGGGGGTAGCTCCTACAATGAGCAGTTCTTC. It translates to CASSQRSKGGSSYNEQFF.

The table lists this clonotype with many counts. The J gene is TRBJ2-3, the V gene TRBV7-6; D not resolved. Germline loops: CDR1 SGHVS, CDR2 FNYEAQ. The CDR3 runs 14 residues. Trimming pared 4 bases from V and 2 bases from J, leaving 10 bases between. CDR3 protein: CASSSDSYTDTQYF. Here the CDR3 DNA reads TGTGCCAGCAGCTCAGACTCATACACAGATACGCAGTATTTT. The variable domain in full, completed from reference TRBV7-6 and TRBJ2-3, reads GAGVSQSPRYKVTKRGQDVALRCDPISGHVSLYWYRQALGQGPEFLTYFNYEAQQDKSGLPNDRFSAERPEGSISTLTIQRTEQRDSAMYRCASSSDSYTDTQYFGPGTRLTVL.

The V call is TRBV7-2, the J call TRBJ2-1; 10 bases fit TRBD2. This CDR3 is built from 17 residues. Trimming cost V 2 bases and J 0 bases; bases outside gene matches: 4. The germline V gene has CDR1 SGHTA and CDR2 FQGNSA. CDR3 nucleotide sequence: TGTGCCAGCAGCTTACCCGTAGCGGGGGGCTCCTACAATGAGCAGTTCTTC. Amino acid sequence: CASSLPVAGGSYNEQFF.

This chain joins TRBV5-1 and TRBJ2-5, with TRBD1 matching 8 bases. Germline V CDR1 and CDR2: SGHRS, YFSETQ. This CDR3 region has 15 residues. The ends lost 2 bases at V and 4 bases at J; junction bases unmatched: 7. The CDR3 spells CASSLGQGGGETQYF. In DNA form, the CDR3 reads TGCGCCAGCAGCTTAGGACAGGGCGGAGGAGAGACCCAGTACTTC. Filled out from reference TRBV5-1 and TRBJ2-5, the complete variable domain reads KAGVTQTPRYLIKTRGQQVTLSCSPISGHRSVSWYQQTPGQGLQFLFEYFSETQRNKGNFPGRFSGRQFSNSRSEMNVSTLELGDSALYLCASSLGQGGGETQYFGPGTRLLVL.

CDR3 in DNA: TGCGCCAGCACTCTCGGCACTGAAGCTTTCTTT. Residues: CASTLGTEAFF. This chain links TRBV5-1 with TRBJ1-1, with no clear D. V was shortened by 6 bases and J by 4 bases, with 7 bases between the two germline ends. Germline values: CDR1 SGHRS, CDR2 YFSETQ. The CDR3 is made up of 11 amino acids. Using reference TRBV5-1 and TRBJ1-1 for the parts outside the CDR3, the full variable domain is KAGVTQTPRYLIKTRGQQVTLSCSPISGHRSVSWYQQTPGQGLQFLFEYFSETQRNKGNFPGRFSGRQFSNSRSEMNVSTLELGDSALYLCASTLGTEAFFGQGTRLTVV.

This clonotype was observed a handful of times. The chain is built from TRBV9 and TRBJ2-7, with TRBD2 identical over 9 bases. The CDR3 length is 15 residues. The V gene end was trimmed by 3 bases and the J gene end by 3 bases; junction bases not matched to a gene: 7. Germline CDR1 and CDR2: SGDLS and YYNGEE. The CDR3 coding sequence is TGTGCCAGCAGCGCATCTAGCGGGGAAAGCTACGAGCAGTACTTC. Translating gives CASSASSGESYEQYF.